The source of this TCR beta chain is a study of response to subunit inactivated influenza vaccine. One entry per CDR3 protein, called by TCRdb with MiXCR from the RT-PCR reads. The sample shows 600,000 to 850,000 distinct CDR3 sequences, 13% to 15% of them seen only once. Whole-study findings and limits: Each seasonal influenza vaccination recruits few new T cells, the authors suggested.

As to this clonotype: Its antigen is unknown.

The CDR3 sequence is 14 residues long. V was trimmed by 1 base and J by 7 bases, leaving 13 bases between them. Germline CDR1 is SGHDN and CDR2 is FVKESK. Material: PBMCs from blood, obtained less than 15 days before vaccination. This chain uses TRBV14 with TRBJ2-5; either TRBD1 or TRBD2 may fit D (5 bases each). The sequence came from a man aged 50 to 59 who received an inactivated influenza vaccine. This CDR3 is CASSQAGTPGTQYF. The CDR3 DNA is TGTGCCAGCAGCCAAGCCGGGACCCCGGGGACCCAGTACTTC.